A single sample is the source of the 20 T cell receptor beta chains below, sequenced in a study of naive and memory T cell subsets. The beta constant-region primer was an equimolar mix of two oligonucleotides covering TRBC1 and TRBC2. TCRdb analysed the UMI-ligation and nested PCR reads with MiXCR anew, one entry per CDR3 protein. Of more than 25,000 distinct CDR3 sequences in the sample, about 11% were seen once. Material: effector memory CD4+ T cells from blood. Sample subset: effector memory, CD45RA- CD27-. Every receptor here comes from a human donor in good health.

This clonotype was seen at least ten times. The V call is TRBV24-1, the J call TRBJ2-1; 9 nucleotides line up with TRBD2. CDR1 KGHDR and CDR2 SFDVKD come from the germline V gene. This CDR3 spans 19 amino acids. J lost 5 bases, V lost 1 base, and 14 bases had no gene match. CDR3 coding DNA: TGTGCCACCAGTGATTTCAAGAGTAGCGGGAGATCCGGCGACAATGAGCAGTTCTTC. Protein product: CATSDFKSSGRSGDNEQFF.

The genes are TRBV7-9 and TRBJ1-3; D gene unclear. Germline V gene data show CDR1 as SEHNR and CDR2 as FQNEAQ (reference sequence). The V end was cut by 2 bases, the J end by 0 bases, with 8 bases between. The CDR3 extends over 15 amino acids. This CDR3 reads CASSLRSASGNTIYF. The CDR3 nucleotides read TGTGCCAGCAGCTTAAGGTCCGCCTCTGGAAACACCATATATTTT.

On this clonotype itself: A much larger clone lies a single base off, so this may be a read error. The V gene is TRBV6-2 or TRBV6-3, the J gene TRBJ1-5; D is ambiguous. The CDR3 length is 12 residues. The germline CDR1 and CDR2 sequences are MNHEY and SVGEGT. The V end lost 2 bases, the J end lost 9 bases, and 8 bases lay between the germline ends. For the CDR3, the DNA is TGTGCCAGCAGTTACCCCCAGATGCCCCAGCATTTT. It is translated as CASSYPQMPQHF.

This clonotype was counted at least ten times. The genes are TRBV18 and TRBJ1-2; D is unclear. Germline assignment: CDR1 KGHSH and CDR2 LQKENI. The V gene lost 5 bases and the J gene lost 4 bases, with 11 bases spanning the gap. This CDR3 has 13 residues. Written as DNA, the CDR3 is TGTGCCAGCTCAGAGGCAGTTTCCTATGGCTACACCTTC. It specifies CASSEAVSYGYTF.

In its sample, this clonotype was seen a few times. V gene TRBV2 combines with J gene TRBJ2-1, with a weak D call TRBD1 (5 bases). Germline V lookup: CDR1 SNHLY, CDR2 FYNNEI. V shed 6 bases and J shed 0 bases, with 15 bases lying between them. This CDR3 comprises 16 residues. The CDR3 DNA reads TGTGCCAGCAGCCTATCATGGGGCCTCTCCTACAATGAGCAGTTCTTC. It codes for CASSLSWGLSYNEQFF.

This clonotype showed up just once. The CDR3 loop reads CASSSTGRASGANVLTF. CDR3 nucleotides: TGTGCCAGCTCATCGACGGGACGGGCCTCTGGGGCCAACGTCCTGACTTTC. The genes are TRBV18 and TRBJ2-6, with D possibly called TRBD1 or TRBD2 (5 bases each). This CDR3 has 17 residues. The germline V gene encodes CDR1 KGHSH and CDR2 LQKENI. Trimming left V 5 bases short and J 0 bases short, with 14 bases between. Together with reference TRBV18 and TRBJ2-6, the CDR3 gives the full variable domain: NAGVMQNPRHLVRRRGQEARLRCSPMKGHSHVYWYRQLPEEGLKFMVYLQKENIIDESGMPKERFSAEFPKEGPSILRIQQVVRGDSAAYFCASSSTGRASGANVLTFGAGSRLTVL.

This clonotype has a handful of counts. The chain links TRBV19 to TRBJ2-6; no clear D gene. The V gene's germline CDR1 is LNHDA and CDR2 SQIVND (reference sequence). V dropped 1 base and J dropped 4 bases, with 5 bases sitting between them. The CDR3 is 14 residues long. This CDR3 reads CASSIVYGANVLTF. CDR3 in DNA: TGTGCCAGTAGTATAGTTTACGGGGCCAACGTCCTGACTTTC.

V is TRBV2 and J is TRBJ2-3; D call uncertain. Germline lookup yields CDR1 SNHLY and CDR2 FYNNEI. Trimming took 7 bases from V and 5 from J, leaving 10 bases between them. The CDR3 is made up of 12 amino acids. DNA for the CDR3: TGTGCCAGCATTCCTCTCAGAGATACGCAGTATTTT. This sequence encodes CASIPLRDTQYF.

This clonotype was seen more than once but under ten times. This chain joins TRBV3-1 and TRBJ2-5, with 7 bases that match TRBD1. The ends lost 2 bases at V and 4 bases at J; junction bases unmatched: 4. The length of the CDR3 is 14 residues. Germline CDR1 reads LGHDT; CDR2 reads YNNKEL (reference sequence). This CDR3 reads CASSQHRGLETQYF. The CDR3 region has the DNA TGTGCCAGCAGCCAACACAGGGGTTTAGAGACCCAGTACTTC.

This clonotype was seen many times. The rearrangement joins TRBV12-3 or TRBV12-4 to TRBJ2-2; D gene unclear. This CDR3 has 14 residues. Between the trimmed V and J ends, which lost 1 base and 6 bases, there was a span of 9 bases. The CDR3 sequence: CASSLGVRAGELFF. The CDR3 DNA reads TGTGCCAGCAGTTTAGGTGTCCGGGCCGGGGAGCTGTTTTTT.

Of note for this clonotype: Since no conserved phenylalanine or tryptophan closes the CDR3, a read error is the likely cause. The chain couples TRBV6-2 or TRBV6-3 to TRBJ2-2; TRBD1 aligns across 7 bases. Germline values: CDR1 MNHEY, CDR2 SVGEGT. The CDR3 is made up of 15 amino acids. Trimming at V came to 5 bases and at J to 5 bases, leaving 8 bases not matched to a gene. CDR3 in amino acids: CASSPATGVTGELFL. The CDR3 bases are TGTGCCAGCAGTCCCGCAACAGGGGTGACCGGGGAGCTGTTTCTT.

This clonotype was seen at least ten times. J is TRBJ2-3 and V is TRBV12-3 or TRBV12-4; a weak D match, TRBD1 (5 bases). The V end lost 3 bases, the J end lost 7 bases, and 14 bases lay between the germline ends. CDR3 size: 14 residues. This CDR3 is CASSFGQGTNTQYF. CDR3 bases: TGTGCCAGCAGTTTCGGTCAGGGCACTAATACGCAGTATTTT.

This clonotype appeared many times. The rearrangement links TRBV19 to TRBJ2-1, with D possibly called TRBD1 or TRBD2 (5 bases each). The CDR3 runs 12 residues. V was trimmed by 10 bases and J by 14 bases, leaving 21 bases between them. CDR1 LNHDA and CDR2 SQIVND come from the germline V gene (reference sequence). CDR3: CATEGPKEEKFF. DNA of the CDR3: TGTGCCACCGAGGGGCCCAAAGAGGAAAAGTTCTTC.

Concerning this clonotype itself: The junction departs from the called germline gene at one end, perhaps through a read error. The rearrangement uses TRBV28 and TRBJ2-3; TRBD1 is a possible D gene (5 bases). Looked up from germline, CDR1 is MDHEN and CDR2 is SYDVKM. The CDR3 covers 11 residues. The CDR3 loop is CGWGRADTQYF. The CDR3 DNA is TGCGGTTGGGGCCGGGCAGATACGCAGTATTTT. Together with reference TRBV28 and TRBJ2-3, the CDR3 gives the full variable domain: DVKVTQSSRYLVKRTGEKVFLECVQDMDHENMFWYRQDPGLGLRLIYFSYDVKMKEKGDIPEGYSVSREKKERFSLILESASTNQTSMYLCGWGRADTQYFGPGTRLTVL.

This clonotype was seen repeatedly, ten times or more. The chain combines TRBV2 with TRBJ2-1; 16 nucleotides line up with TRBD2. Germline-derived CDR1 and CDR2 are SNHLY and FYNNEI. The CDR3 runs 15 residues. J gave up 9 bases and V 7 bases, and 6 bases lay outside the gene matches. CDR3 protein: CASTGTSGRAGEQFF. CDR3 coding DNA: TGTGCCAGCACTGGGACTAGCGGGAGGGCTGGTGAGCAGTTCTTC.

This chain joins TRBV11-3 and TRBJ2-2; D is possibly TRBD1 or TRBD2 (6 bases each). Trimming took off 7 bases at V and 4 bases at J, with 16 bases between the two ends. CDR1 is SGHNT and CDR2 is YENEEA in the germline V gene. The CDR3 runs to 15 residues. As DNA, the CDR3 is TGTGCCAGCACCTCGGTAGGGGGAGGCACCGGGGAGCTGTTTTTT. It translates to CASTSVGGGTGELFF.

The V call is TRBV5-6, the J call TRBJ1-1; D perhaps matches TRBD1 (5 bases). Germline V CDR1 and CDR2: SGHDT, YYEEEE. Trimming removed 5 bases from V and 6 bases from J, with 17 bases in between. CDR3 length: 14 amino acids. CDR3 amino acids: CASRRGSNVAEAFF. The CDR3 coding sequence is TGTGCCAGCAGAAGGGGCTCAAACGTAGCTGAAGCTTTCTTT.

The chain is built from TRBV29-1 and TRBJ1-1, with 10 positions matching TRBD1. Unmatched junction bases numbered 17, after V lost 5 bases and J lost 11 bases. The CDR3 is 15 residues long. Per the germline V gene, CDR1 is SQVTM and CDR2 is ANQGSEA. In DNA form, the CDR3 reads TGCAGCGTTTCGGATATGACAGGGGGCGCTTATCGGGCTTTCTTT. Translating gives CSVSDMTGGAYRAFF.

This clonotype was counted ten times or more. The chain uses TRBV15 and TRBJ1-4; the D is unclear. CDR3 length equals 15 residues. Trimming shortened V by 0 bases and J by 8 bases, and 13 bases separated the two germline ends. Germline V gene lookup returns CDR1 LNHNV and CDR2 YYDKDF (reference sequence). In DNA form, the CDR3 reads TGTGCCACCAGCAGAGATATACAGAAGGGCGAAAAACTGTTTTTT. It encodes CATSRDIQKGEKLFF. The complete variable domain, with remaining parts taken from reference TRBV15 and TRBJ1-4, reads DAMVIQNPRYQVTQFGKPVTLSCSQTLNHNVMYWYQQKSSQAPKLLFHYYDKDFNNEADTPDNFQSRRPNTSFCFLDIRSPGLGDTAMYLCATSRDIQKGEKLFFGSGTQLSVL.

CDR3 amino acids: CASMRTENEKLFF. Written as DNA, the CDR3 is TGTGCCAGCATGAGGACGGAAAATGAAAAACTGTTTTTT. The chain combines TRBV25-1 with TRBJ1-4; D gene unclear. V was cut by 7 bases and J by 5 bases, with 11 bases left in between. Looked up from germline, CDR1 is MGHDK and CDR2 is SYGVNS. The CDR3 has 13 residues.